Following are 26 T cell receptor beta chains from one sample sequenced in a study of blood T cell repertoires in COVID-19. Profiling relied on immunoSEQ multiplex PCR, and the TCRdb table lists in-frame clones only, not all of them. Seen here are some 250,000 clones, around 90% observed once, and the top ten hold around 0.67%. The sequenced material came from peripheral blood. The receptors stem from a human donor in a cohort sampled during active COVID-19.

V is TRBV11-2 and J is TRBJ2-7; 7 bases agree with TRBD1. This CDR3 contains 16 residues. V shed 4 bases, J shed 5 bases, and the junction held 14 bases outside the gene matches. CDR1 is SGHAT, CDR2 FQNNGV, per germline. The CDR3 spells CASSSYRGGVEDEQYF. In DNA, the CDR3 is TGTGCCAGCAGCTCTTACAGGGGCGGAGTGGAGGACGAGCAGTACTTC.

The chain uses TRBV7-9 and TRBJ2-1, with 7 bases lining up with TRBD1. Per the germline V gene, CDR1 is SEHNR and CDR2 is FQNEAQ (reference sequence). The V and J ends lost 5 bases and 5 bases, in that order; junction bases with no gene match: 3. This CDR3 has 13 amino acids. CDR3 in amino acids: CASSPQGDNEQFF. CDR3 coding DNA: TGTGCCAGCAGCCCTCAGGGGGACAATGAGCAGTTCTTC. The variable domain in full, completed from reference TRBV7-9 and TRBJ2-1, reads DTGVSQNPRHKITKRGQNVTFRCDPISEHNRLYWYRQTLGQGPEFLTYFQNEAQLEKSRLLSDRFSAERPKGSFSTLEIQRTEQGDSAMYLCASSPQGDNEQFFGPGTRLTVL.

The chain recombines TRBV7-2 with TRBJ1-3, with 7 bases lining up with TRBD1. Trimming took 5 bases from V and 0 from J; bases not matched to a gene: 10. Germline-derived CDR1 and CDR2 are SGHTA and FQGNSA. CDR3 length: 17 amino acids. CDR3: CASSHRDSLFSGNTIYF. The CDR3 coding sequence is TGTGCCAGCAGCCACCGGGACAGCCTCTTCTCTGGAAACACCATATATTTT.

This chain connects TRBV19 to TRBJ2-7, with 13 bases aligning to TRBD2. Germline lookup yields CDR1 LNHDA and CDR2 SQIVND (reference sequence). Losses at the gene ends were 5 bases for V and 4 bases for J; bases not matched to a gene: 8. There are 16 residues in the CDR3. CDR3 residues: CASSHGTSGEGYEQYF. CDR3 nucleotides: TGTGCCAGTAGTCATGGGACTAGCGGGGAAGGATACGAGCAGTACTTC.

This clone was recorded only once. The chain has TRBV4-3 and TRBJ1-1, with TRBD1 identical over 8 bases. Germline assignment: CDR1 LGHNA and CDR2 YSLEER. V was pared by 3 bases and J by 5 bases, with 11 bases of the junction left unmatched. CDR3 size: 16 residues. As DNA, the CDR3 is TGCGCCAGCAGCCAGGGGTACAGGGGGATCGTAACTGAAGCTTTCTTT. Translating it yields CASSQGYRGIVTEAFF.

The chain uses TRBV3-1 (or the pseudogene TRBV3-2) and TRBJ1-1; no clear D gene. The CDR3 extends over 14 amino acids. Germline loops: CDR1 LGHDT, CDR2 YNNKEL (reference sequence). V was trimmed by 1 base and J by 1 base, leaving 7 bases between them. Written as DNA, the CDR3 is TGTGCCAGCAGCCAAGGGCCCGAGAACACTGAAGCTTTCTTT. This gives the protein CASSQGPENTEAFF.

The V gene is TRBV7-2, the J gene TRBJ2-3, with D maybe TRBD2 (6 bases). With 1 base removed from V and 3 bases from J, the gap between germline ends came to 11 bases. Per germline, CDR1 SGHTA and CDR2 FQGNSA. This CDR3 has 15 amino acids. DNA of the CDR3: TGTGCCAGCAGCTTAGGGAGGGGTTGGACAGATACGCAGTATTTT. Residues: CASSLGRGWTDTQYF.

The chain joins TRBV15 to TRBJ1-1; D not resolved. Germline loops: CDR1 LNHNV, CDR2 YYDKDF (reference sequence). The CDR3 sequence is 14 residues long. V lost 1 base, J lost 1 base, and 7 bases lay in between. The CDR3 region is CATSRGRENTEAFF. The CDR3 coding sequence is TGTGCCACCAGCAGAGGTCGGGAGAACACTGAAGCTTTCTTT.

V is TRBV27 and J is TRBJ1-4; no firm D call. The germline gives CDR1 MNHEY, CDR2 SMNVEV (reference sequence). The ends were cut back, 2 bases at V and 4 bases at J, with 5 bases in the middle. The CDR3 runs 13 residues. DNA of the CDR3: TGTGCCAGCAGTTTAATTCTTAATGAAAAACTGTTTTTT. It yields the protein CASSLILNEKLFF.

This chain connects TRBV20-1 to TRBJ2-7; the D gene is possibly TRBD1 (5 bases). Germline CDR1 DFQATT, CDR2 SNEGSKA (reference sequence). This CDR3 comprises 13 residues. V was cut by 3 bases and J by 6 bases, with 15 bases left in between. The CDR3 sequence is CSASGALGSEQYF. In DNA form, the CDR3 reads TGCAGTGCTAGTGGGGCTCTTGGCTCCGAGCAGTACTTC.

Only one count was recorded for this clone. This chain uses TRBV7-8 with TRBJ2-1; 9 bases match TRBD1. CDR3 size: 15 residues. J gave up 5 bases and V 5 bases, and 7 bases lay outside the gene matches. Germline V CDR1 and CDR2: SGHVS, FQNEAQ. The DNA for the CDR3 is TGTGCCAGCAGCCCACGGACAGGGGACCACAATGAGCAGTTCTTC. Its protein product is CASSPRTGDHNEQFF.

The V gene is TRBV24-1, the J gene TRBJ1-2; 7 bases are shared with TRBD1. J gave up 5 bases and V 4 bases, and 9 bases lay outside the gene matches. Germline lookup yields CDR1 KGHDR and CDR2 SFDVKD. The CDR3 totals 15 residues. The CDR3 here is CATSDPNRGGYGYTF. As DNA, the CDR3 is TGTGCCACCAGTGACCCCAACAGGGGTGGTTATGGCTACACCTTC.

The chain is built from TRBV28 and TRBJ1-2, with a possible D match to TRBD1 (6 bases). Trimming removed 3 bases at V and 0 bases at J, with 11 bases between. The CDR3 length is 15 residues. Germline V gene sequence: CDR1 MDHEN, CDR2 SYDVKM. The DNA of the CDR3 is TGTGCCAGCAGTTTTACAGGGTTAGCTAACTATGGCTACACCTTC. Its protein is CASSFTGLANYGYTF.

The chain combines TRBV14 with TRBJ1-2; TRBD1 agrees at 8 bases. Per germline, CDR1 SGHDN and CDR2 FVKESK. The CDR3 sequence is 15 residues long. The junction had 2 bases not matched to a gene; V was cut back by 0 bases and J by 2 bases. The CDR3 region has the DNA TGTGCCAGCAGCCAAGAGACAGGGGTGAACTATGGCTACACCTTC. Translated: CASSQETGVNYGYTF.

CDR3 bases: TGTGCCAGCAGCCCTCTGGGCCGAACCCGGGAGCTGTTTTTT. Translating gives CASSPLGRTRELFF. This chain uses TRBV5-5 with TRBJ2-2, with D uncertain. Germline V gene sequence: CDR1 SGHKS, CDR2 YYEKEE (reference sequence). The V end was cut by 4 bases, the J end by 9 bases, with 16 bases between. There are 14 residues in the CDR3.

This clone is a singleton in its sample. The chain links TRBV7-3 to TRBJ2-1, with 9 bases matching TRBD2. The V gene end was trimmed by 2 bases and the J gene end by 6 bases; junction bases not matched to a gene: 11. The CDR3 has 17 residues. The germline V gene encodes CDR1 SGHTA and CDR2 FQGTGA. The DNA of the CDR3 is TGTGCCAGCAGCTTATCTAGCGGGGCCGCAAATCCCAATGAGCAGTTCTTC. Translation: CASSLSSGAANPNEQFF.

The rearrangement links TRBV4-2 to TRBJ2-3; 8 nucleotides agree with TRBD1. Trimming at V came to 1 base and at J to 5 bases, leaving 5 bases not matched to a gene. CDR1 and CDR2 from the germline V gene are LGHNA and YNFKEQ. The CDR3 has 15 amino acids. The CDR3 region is CASSQADREIDTQYF. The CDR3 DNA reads TGTGCCAGCAGCCAAGCGGACAGGGAAATAGATACGCAGTATTTT.

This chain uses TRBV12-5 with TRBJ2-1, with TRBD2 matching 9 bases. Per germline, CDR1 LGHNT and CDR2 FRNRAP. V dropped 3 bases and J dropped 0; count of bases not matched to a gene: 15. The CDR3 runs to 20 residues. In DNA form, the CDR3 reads TGTGCTAGTGGTTTTCTGACGGGCAGGCAAGCGGGGGGCTCCTACAATGAGCAGTTCTTC. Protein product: CASGFLTGRQAGGSYNEQFF.

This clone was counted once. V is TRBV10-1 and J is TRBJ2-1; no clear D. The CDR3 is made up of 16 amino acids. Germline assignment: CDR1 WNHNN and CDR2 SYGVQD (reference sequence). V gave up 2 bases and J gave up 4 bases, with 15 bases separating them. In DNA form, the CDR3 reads TGCGCCAGCAGTGAGGGAATCGTAGACAAGTACAATGAGCAGTTCTTC. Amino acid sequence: CASSEGIVDKYNEQFF.

CDR3 sequence reads: CASSVGELGQPQHF. As DNA, the CDR3 is TGTGCCAGCAGCGTAGGGGAGCTTGGGCAGCCCCAGCATTTT. This rearrangement joins TRBV9 to TRBJ1-5; no firm D call. Per germline, CDR1 SGDLS and CDR2 YYNGEE. This CDR3 has 14 amino acids. V lost 0 bases and J lost 7, with 11 bases in between. Drawing the rest from reference TRBV9 and TRBJ1-5, the complete variable domain is DSGVTQTPKHLITATGQRVTLRCSPRSGDLSVYWYQQSLDQGLQFLIQYYNGEERAKGNILERFSAQQFPDLHSELNLSSLELGDSALYFCASSVGELGQPQHFGDGTRLSIL.

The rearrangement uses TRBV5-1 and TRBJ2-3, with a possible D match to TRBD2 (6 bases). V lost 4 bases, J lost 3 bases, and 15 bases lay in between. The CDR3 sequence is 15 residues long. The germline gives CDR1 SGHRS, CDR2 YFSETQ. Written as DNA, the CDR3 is TGCGCCAGCAGCGCAAGCGGGTCGATTACAGATACGCAGTATTTT. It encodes CASSASGSITDTQYF.

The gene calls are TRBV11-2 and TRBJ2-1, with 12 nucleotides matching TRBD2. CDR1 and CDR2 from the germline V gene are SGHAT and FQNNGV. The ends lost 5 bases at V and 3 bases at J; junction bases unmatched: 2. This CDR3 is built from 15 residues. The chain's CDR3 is CASSILAGGYNEQFF. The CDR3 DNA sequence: TGTGCCAGCAGCATACTAGCGGGAGGCTACAATGAGCAGTTCTTC.

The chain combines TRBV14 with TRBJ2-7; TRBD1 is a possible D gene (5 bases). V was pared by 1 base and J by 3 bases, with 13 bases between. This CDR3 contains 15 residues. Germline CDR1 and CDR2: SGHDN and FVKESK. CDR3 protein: CASSQGQGPLYEQYF. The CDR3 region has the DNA TGTGCCAGCAGCCAAGGGCAGGGCCCCCTCTACGAGCAGTACTTC.

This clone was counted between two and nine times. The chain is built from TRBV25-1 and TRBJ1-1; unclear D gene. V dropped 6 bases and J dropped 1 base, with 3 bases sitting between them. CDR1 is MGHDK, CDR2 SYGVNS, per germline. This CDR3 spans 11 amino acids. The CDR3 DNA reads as TGTGCCAGCAGCTGGAACACTGAAGCTTTCTTT. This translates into CASSWNTEAFF.

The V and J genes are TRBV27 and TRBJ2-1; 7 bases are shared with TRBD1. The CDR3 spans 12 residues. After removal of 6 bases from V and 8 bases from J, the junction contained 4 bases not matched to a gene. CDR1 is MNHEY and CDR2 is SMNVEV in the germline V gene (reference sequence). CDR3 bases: TGTGCCAGCAGCCCAACAGGGGATGAGCAGTTCTTC. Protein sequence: CASSPTGDEQFF.

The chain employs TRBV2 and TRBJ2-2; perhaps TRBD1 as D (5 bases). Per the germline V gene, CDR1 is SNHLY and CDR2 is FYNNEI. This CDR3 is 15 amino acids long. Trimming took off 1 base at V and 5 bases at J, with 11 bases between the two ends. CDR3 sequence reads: CASSEDTAGTGELFF. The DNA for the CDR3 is TGTGCCAGCAGTGAAGACACGGCAGGGACCGGGGAGCTGTTTTTT.